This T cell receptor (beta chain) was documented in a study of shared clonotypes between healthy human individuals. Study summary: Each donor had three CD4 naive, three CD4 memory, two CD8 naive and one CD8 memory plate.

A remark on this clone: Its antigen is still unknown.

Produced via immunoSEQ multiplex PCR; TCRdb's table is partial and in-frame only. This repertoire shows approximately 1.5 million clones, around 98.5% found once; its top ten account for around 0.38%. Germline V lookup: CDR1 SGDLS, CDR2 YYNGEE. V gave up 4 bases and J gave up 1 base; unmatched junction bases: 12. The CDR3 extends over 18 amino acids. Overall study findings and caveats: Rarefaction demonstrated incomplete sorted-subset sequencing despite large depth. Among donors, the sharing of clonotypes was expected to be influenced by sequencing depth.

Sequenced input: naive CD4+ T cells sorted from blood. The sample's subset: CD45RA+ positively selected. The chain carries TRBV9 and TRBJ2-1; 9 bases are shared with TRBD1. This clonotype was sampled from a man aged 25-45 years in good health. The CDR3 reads CASSPRMGTGRSYNEQFF. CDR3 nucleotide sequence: TGTGCCAGCAGCCCTCGTATGGGGACAGGGCGATCCTACAATGAGCAGTTCTTC.